The 8 T cell receptor beta chains below all came from one sample that was sequenced in a study of blood T cell repertoires in COVID-19. Data came from immunoSEQ multiplex PCR; TCRdb stores just in-frame clones and leaves some out. This sample has tens of thousands of clones, with 80% to 90% found just once. Sequenced material: peripheral blood. All receptors derive from a man aged 55 to 70 with acute or convalescent COVID-19.

V and J are TRBV19 and TRBJ2-7; no reliable D call. CDR3 length equals 12 residues. V was cut by 10 bases and J by 3 bases, with 13 bases left in between. CDR1 and CDR2 from the germline V gene are LNHDA and SQIVND (reference sequence). CDR3: CATAAPNYEQYF. CDR3 DNA: TGTGCCACCGCGGCCCCGAACTACGAGCAGTACTTC.

The chain employs TRBV5-1 and TRBJ2-5; tentative D call: TRBD2 (6 bases). The CDR3 has 14 residues. Between the trimmed V and J ends, which lost 3 bases and 5 bases, there was a span of 14 bases. CDR1 and CDR2 (germline): SGHRS, YFSETQ. CDR3 bases: TGCGCCAGCAGCTACTCTACTAGCTACGAGACCCAGTACTTC. Translated: CASSYSTSYETQYF.

The chain joins TRBV7-3 to TRBJ2-2, with D unclear. The V gene lost 5 bases and the J gene lost 6 bases, with 13 bases spanning the gap. This CDR3 contains 14 residues. Germline V gene lookup returns CDR1 SGHTA and CDR2 FQGTGA. The CDR3 loop reads CASSLRLDSGELFF. The CDR3 DNA is TGTGCCAGCAGCCTGCGGCTGGATTCCGGGGAGCTGTTTTTT.

This clone was counted once. The V and J genes are TRBV7-9 and TRBJ2-3, with D unresolved. The V and J ends lost 10 bases and 2 bases respectively, with 7 bases between them. The CDR3 runs to 11 residues. CDR1 is SEHNR, CDR2 FQNEAQ, per germline (reference sequence). The CDR3 region has the DNA TGTGCCACCGCAGACACAGATACGCAGTATTTT. It specifies CATADTDTQYF.

V is TRBV5-1 and J is TRBJ1-1; no clear D. The CDR3 has 13 amino acids. Germline V gene data show CDR1 as SGHRS and CDR2 as YFSETQ. Deletions cut 5 bases from V and 1 base from J, with 9 bases between. The CDR3 here is CASSNTGNTEAFF. The CDR3 DNA follows: TGCGCCAGCAGTAACACGGGGAACACTGAAGCTTTCTTT.

The J gene is TRBJ1-2, the V gene TRBV30; D is possibly TRBD1 (6 bases). This CDR3 is built from 14 residues. V shed 0 bases and J shed 4 bases, with 12 bases lying between them. Germline V gene lookup returns CDR1 GTSNPN and CDR2 SVGIG (reference sequence). CDR3 bases: TGTGCCTGGAGTGTCGCGGGGGCGGCCTATGGCTACACCTTC. Translated, it gives CAWSVAGAAYGYTF.

The J gene is TRBJ2-1, the V gene TRBV4-1; 12 bases are shared with TRBD2. Germline CDR1 and CDR2: MGHRA and YSYEKL. CDR3 length equals 16 residues. V shed 3 bases and J 5 bases; nucleotides not matched to a gene: 5. Here the CDR3 reads CASSQLGLAGNNEQFF. As DNA, the CDR3 is TGCGCCAGCAGCCAGCTTGGACTAGCGGGGAACAATGAGCAGTTCTTC.

This sequence joins TRBV5-1 and TRBJ2-7; 8 positions match TRBD1. Germline CDR1 reads SGHRS; CDR2 reads YFSETQ. CDR3 length equals 14 residues. J was trimmed by 4 bases and V by 4 bases; bases with no gene match: 7. CDR3 coding DNA: TGCGCCAGCAGCCTGACAGGGGACGGGTACGAGCAGTACTTC. Its translation is CASSLTGDGYEQYF.